The T cell receptor (beta chain) under discussion was sequenced for a study of cytomegalovirus exposure and HLA in healthy donors (dated by TCRdb to between 2016 and 2019). As for the study more broadly: An earlier analysis of some 600 of the donors reported approximately 300 Gb of sequence data and approximately 120 million unique TCR beta sequences obtained from 180 million or so T cells. An early release covering roughly 640 HLA-typed donors comprised about 310 gigabases of sequencing data and 85 million to 100 million unique TCR sequences. Of the approximately 400 genotyped donors, over 80% were placed in the genetic ancestry cluster associated with self-reported Caucasian donors. The study aimed to test whether cataloging public T cell receptors could reveal signatures of past pathogen exposure. The study profiled the T cell repertoires of 550 to 700 subjects by immunosequencing and related them to cytomegalovirus serostatus. Along with the roughly 670-subject first cohort, a separate validation cohort of around 120 different subjects was used. To predict cytomegalovirus infection status, the study combined high-throughput TCR immunosequencing, statistical association of individual TCRs with disease status, and machine learning. A later analysis re-examined previously published TCR beta repertoires from 610 or so donors and added high-resolution HLA genotyping to investigate patterns of TCR occurrence. Rather than using new phenotypic data, the later analysis identified candidate immune exposures from TCR beta sequences and from how often those sequences occurred across donors. To decide whether each TCR beta V gene segment behaved as functional or pseudogenic, an earlier analysis of approximately 620 of the donors relied on high-throughput TCR beta sequencing. Donor age, sex, ethnicity and CMV serostatus were compiled together with the repertoire data. Genome-wide SNP genotypes for about 65% of the 666 donors were used in a later genetic analysis, which treated that subset as a discovery cohort. All discovery cohort repertoires had been generated on a single sequencing platform. Class I and class II HLA loci were covered by the typing at four-digit resolution. The number of typed donors differed by locus: 629-630 for A, B, C, DRB1 and DQB1; approximately 520 for DQA1; 606 for DPA1; and some 430 for DPB1. A handful of DR-DQ haplotypes were handled as single units for association and clustering because linkage in the cohort was strong. On average, around 240,000 unique TCR beta nucleotide sequences were sequenced per donor among 398 genotyped donors of the cohort, with around 19% of those sequences being non-productive. General study outcomes and caveats: The presence/absence analyses assumed that sequencing depth was roughly uniform across donors, and that assumption may not be true. A cluster of highly shared sequence variants was judged likely to represent a technical artifact of the sequencing pipeline. Assigning TCR associations to individual alleles was difficult when HLA alleles, especially DR and DQ, strongly co-occurred. This cohort had only TCR beta chains sequenced, and the lack of alpha or paired-chain data limited which features could be detected. The only immune exposure information available for the cohort was CMV serostatus. Correlated functional status among segregating V segments might be attributable to linkage disequilibrium, but an unknown experimental factor could not be ruled out. Three of the identified cytomegalovirus-associated TCR beta chains were confirmed in vitro to be specific for cytomegalovirus antigens. An earlier analysis of around 500 of the donors showed that most TCR beta V segments appeared in productive rearrangements either about 87% or about 30% of the time, which broadly matched IMGT annotations. Most CMV-associated TCR beta chains appeared to be HLA-restricted in a later analysis, and the HLA associations seemed to be driven largely by CMV exposure. The authors suggested that the approach could potentially be extended to other disease states and immunological phenotypes. A later genetic analysis associated a missense DCLRE1C variant with V-gene and J-gene trimming of TCR beta chains, and an independent cohort replicated the association. While some public TCRs were present in many individuals, most TCR sequences turned up only very rarely across donors. At a false discovery rate of 0.05, a later analysis linked 16,951 TCR beta sequences to specific HLA alleles. In both the original and validation cohorts, the classifier was reported to diagnose cytomegalovirus status with high specificity and sensitivity. Over 15 rarely observed V segments, including chromosome 9 orphons, were excluded from the earlier analysis of about 600 of the donors because counts were too low. A further reported finding was that TCR beta sequences accurately predicted the HLA-A and HLA-B alleles for most subjects in the first cohort. Compared with equally common non-associated chains, HLA-associated TCR beta chains in a later analysis were more clonally expanded and had lower generation probabilities. According to a later analysis, TCR association rates differed among HLA loci, with DRB1 alleles showing the most associated TCRs and HLA-C alleles showing the fewest. Some IMGT-functional V segments, including TRBV6-2 and TRBV6-3, could not be distinguished by the 87-base-pair reads and were therefore excluded. Because HLA typing was unavailable for some donors at each locus, only the typed subset was used in association tests. In a later analysis, several top co-occurrence clusters were reported to appear linked to parvovirus B19, influenza, CMV and Epstein-Barr virus. The study listed 150 to 200 TCR beta chains as associated with cytomegalovirus. Compared with the roughly 700-donor mean, donors in an Asian-associated ancestry cluster had fewer N-insertions in productive TCRs, according to a later genetic analysis.

Library method: the immunoSEQ multiplex PCR assay. A mixture of 60 forward primers for TCR Vbeta segments and 13 reverse primers for TCR Jbeta segments was used in the multiplex PCR. The CDR3 region of rearranged TCR beta genes was amplified from genomic DNA with a multiplex PCR assay. On the Illumina HiSeq System, the amplified TCR beta libraries were sequenced as 87-base-pair reads. The source study handled its data this way. A later analysis counted about 80 million unique TCR beta chains across the 550 to 750 repertoires, and some 11 million of these chains were shared by at least two donors. Raw reads were error-corrected and collapsed into unique sequences by a nearest-neighbor algorithm in which closely related sequences were merged to remove PCR and sequencing errors. To assign V, D and J gene segments, CDR3 sequences were aligned to IMGT reference sequences. For a sequence to be retained, a match of at least six nucleotides to both a V gene segment and a J gene segment was required. Rearrangements were called productive when the CDR3 lacked stop codons and stayed in frame with V and J; all others were non-productive. CDR3 was defined according to IMGT convention as the region running from the second conserved V-encoded cysteine to the conserved J-encoded phenylalanine. The earlier analysis of 500 to 600 of the donors excluded sequences that lacked an unambiguous match to a single V gene segment. In an earlier analysis of more than 500 of the donors, a V segment was called functional when productive rearrangements were above 56.7%, and segregating when the standard deviation between donors exceeded 5%. A statistical classification framework was developed to diagnose cytomegalovirus status using the catalog of TCR beta chain sequences. In a later analysis, TCR nucleotide sequences were compared against IMGT/GENE-DB human TR gene sequences so that V and J genes could be assigned. Using the TCRdist pipeline, a later analysis assigned CDR3 sequences along with most-parsimonious VDJ recombination scenarios. A later analysis defined each TCR beta chain by its CDR3 amino acid sequence plus V-gene family, and excluded reads lacking a unique V-gene family. To address suspected cross-contamination and a sequencing artifact, a later analysis removed 592 highly shared, low-generation-probability nucleotide sequences. In a later analysis, a clonal expansion index was calculated for each public chain from normalized within-repertoire ranks of inferred template counts. In a later analysis, generation probabilities were computed with a VDJ recombination model fitted to out-of-frame rearrangements, and the resulting probabilities were checked against IGoR. In a later analysis, hypergeometric tests were used to score TCR-TCR, TCR-HLA and TCR-CMV co-occurrence, with a repertoire-size bias correction applied to TCR pairs. A later analysis estimated false discovery rates by permuting HLA or CMV assignments 20 times. In a later analysis, co-occurring TCRs were grouped with DBSCAN, and TCRdist sequence similarity was added when clustering was performed within HLA-allele-positive subsets. Co-occurrence clustering excluded repertoires with fewer than 30,000 or more than 120,000 public chains, plus five with anomalous nucleotide sharing. This immuneACCESS table, as held by TCRdb, lists in-frame sequences with V and J called but not all clones. Of the missing ones, under half trace to an unresolved V gene in checked studies; the others have no known cause. V and J calls plus clone size are reproduced from that table; the DNA served to infer D and trimming. The sample table lists under 200,000 clones, roughly 80% of them with a count of one. The ten largest clonotypes hold about 1.5% of the sample.

The cohort comprised fewer than 750 healthy bone marrow donors. At the time of sampling, every cohort member was nominally healthy, though immune exposures that went unrecorded were likely present. The donor was CMV seronegative and belonged to the group of more than 300 seronegative cohort members. Each donor provided a peripheral blood sample, and peripheral blood mononuclear cells were used for TCR beta sequencing. The Qiagen DNeasy Blood Extraction Kit was used to extract genomic DNA from the blood cell samples. On this clone: Its specific antigen is unknown. No clone much larger than this one lies a single base away; base qualities are absent.

The CDR3 numbers 14 residues from cysteine through phenylalanine. Only the CDR3 DNA is retained, 42 bases long and in frame from the first base. CDR1 and CDR2 (MNHEY, SVGAGI) derive from the germline V gene. V and J are trimmed by 5 bases and 3 bases, and the gene matches miss 4 bases of the junction. This chain is built from TRBV6-5 and TRBJ1-1, with 9 middle bases fitting TRBD1. The sequence was collected from a woman in her twenties or thirties in good health and CMV-seronegative. Sequencing was carried out using PBMCs. The CDR3 in this case is CASSTGQGHTEAFF. The nucleotide sequence reads TGTGCCAGCAGTACAGGACAGGGGCACACTGAAGCTTTCTTT.